Below are 4 T cell receptor beta chains sequenced from a single sample in a study of shared clonotypes between healthy human individuals. Repertoires were generated with immunoSEQ multiplex PCR, while TCRdb's copy carries only in-frame clones and drops some. This sample has about 700,000 clones, with 92% found just once. Naive CD8 isolation took CD45RO-negative cells positively selected for CCR7 and excluded terminally differentiated effector memory CD45RA+ cells. The sequencing input was naive CD8+ T cells sorted from blood. These receptors were collected from a man younger than 40 in good health.

The chain recombines TRBV15 with TRBJ2-4; D might be TRBD1 (5 bases). Germline CDR1 is LNHNV and CDR2 is YYDKDF (reference sequence). The CDR3 sequence is 15 residues long. The V end lost 0 bases, the J end lost 9 bases, and 15 bases lay between the germline ends. The CDR3 reads CATSRDLSTGGIQYF. The CDR3 DNA reads TGTGCCACCAGCAGAGATCTGAGTACAGGCGGCATTCAGTACTTC.

The V call is TRBV29-1, the J call TRBJ2-1, with 11 positions matching TRBD2. In germline, CDR1 is SQVTM, CDR2 ANQGSEA. V was clipped by 6 bases and J by 4 bases; unmatched bases: 11. The CDR3 is 16 residues long. Written as DNA, the CDR3 is TGCAGCGTCCCCAAGCCCGGGACTAGCGGATACAATGAGCAGTTCTTC. Its translation is CSVPKPGTSGYNEQFF.

The chain joins TRBV7-8 to TRBJ2-5; 11 bases map to TRBD2. Germline V CDR1 and CDR2: SGHVS, FQNEAQ. The ends lost 0 bases at V and 1 base at J; junction bases unmatched: 13. The CDR3 runs 20 residues. The DNA of the CDR3 is TGTGCCAGCAGCTTAGCAGGAACTAGCGGGAGCCCACCTACCCAAGAGACCCAGTACTTC. Protein product: CASSLAGTSGSPPTQETQYF.

This clone was observed a few times. The genes are TRBV2 and TRBJ1-2; D remains ambiguous. The V gene lost 11 bases and the J gene lost 10 bases, with 11 bases spanning the gap. Germline CDR1 is SNHLY and CDR2 is FYNNEI. The CDR3 totals 9 residues. CDR3 DNA: TGTGCCTCACCACCGAACTACACCTTC. Translation: CASPPNYTF. The full variable domain, in which reference TRBV2 and TRBJ1-2 provide the parts outside the CDR3, is EPEVTQTPSHQVTQMGQEVILRCVPISNHLYFYWYRQILGQKVEFLVSFYNNEISEKSEIFDDQFSVERPDGSNFTLKIRSTKLEDSAMYFCASPPNYTFGSGTRLTVV.